One T cell receptor (beta chain) is described in this entry. The data originate from a study of OX40 agonist ivuxolimab in advanced cancers. The CDR3 totals 12 residues. Trimming pared 3 bases from V and 2 bases from J, leaving 1 base between. Looked up from germline, CDR1 is MDHEN and CDR2 is SYDVKM. Profiled with immunoSEQ multiplex PCR; TCRdb holds only in-frame clones, not every one. The sample has approximately 41,000 clones; about 82% are singletons. Here the sequenced sample was CD4+ or CD8+ T cells sorted from blood, taken in a trial of the OX40 agonist ivuxolimab. This clonotype was sampled from an adult with an advanced solid tumor such as melanoma, head and neck, liver or kidney cancer. The chain employs TRBV28 and TRBJ2-2, with D uncertain. The CDR3 DNA sequence: TGTGCCAGCAGTTTTAACACCGGGGAGCTGTTTTTT. Its translation is CASSFNTGELFF. The full variable domain, completed using reference TRBV28 and TRBJ2-2, is DVKVTQSSRYLVKRTGEKVFLECVQDMDHENMFWYRQDPGLGLRLIYFSYDVKMKEKGDIPEGYSVSREKKERFSLILESASTNQTSMYLCASSFNTGELFFGEGSRLTVL.